The clone carrying this TCR beta chain was counted a few times. This specimen comes from a study of blood T cell repertoires in COVID-19. The wider study: Both acute and convalescent COVID-19 samples were obtained from the United States, Italy and Spain. Sample material is recorded as cDNA or gDNA derived from T cells, B-cell-depleted T cells, or PBMCs.

Enrollment of patients from Seattle took place during active infection, with longitudinal follow-up. Per the authors' pipeline: Reference gene primer amplification yielded estimated nucleated cell counts. Here immunoSEQ multiplex PCR was the method, and the copy in TCRdb shows in-frame clones only, minus some. V and J calls and clone size follow that table, whereas D and trimming were derived from the DNA. There are roughly 180,000 clones in the sample; around 95% occur only once, and approximately 0.8% lies in the top ten. The CDR3 is 12 amino acids. CDR1 SEHNR and CDR2 FQNEAQ come from the germline V gene (reference sequence). Trimming cost V 11 bases and J 4 bases, with 14 bases left between them.

The receptor's source is a man younger than 40 with COVID-19, enrolled during active disease. Material: peripheral blood. This chain connects TRBV7-9 to TRBJ1-2, with D possibly TRBD1 on 6 matching bases. In nucleotides, the CDR3 is TGTGCCGTAGGGGGGGAATTCTATGGCTACACCTTC. Translation: CAVGGEFYGYTF.